A selection of T cell receptor beta chains follows, all from one sample in a study of T-cell memory formation after mild COVID-19. TCRdb reprocessed the 5' RACE reads via MiXCR and lists one record per CDR3 protein. The sample has nearly 350,000 distinct CDR3 sequences; about an eighth are singletons. What was sequenced was PBMCs or a T cell subset sorted from them (not recorded which). The receptors come from a man aged 18 to 29 who had mild COVID-19 (a few samples of this study predate the infection). Cell type and time point are not known. Each CDR3 is given with its conserved first and last residue. D genes are given only for firm matches. Only part of the rows carry a size: once, few, many, or a class if the clone is expanded.

TRBV5-1	many	NA	TRBJ1-1	CASSLGAGLNTEAFF	TGCGCCAGCAGCTTGGGCGCAGGGCTGAACACTGAAGCTTTCTTT
TRBV6-6	many	TRBD2	TRBJ2-7	CASNRGGDYEQYF	TGTGCCAGCAACCGGGGGGGGGACTACGAGCAGTACTTC
TRBV7-2	NA	NA	TRBJ1-2	CASSPRQNYGYTF	TGTGCCAGCAGCCCCCGACAGAACTATGGCTACACCTTC
TRBV10-3	many	TRBD1	TRBJ2-1	CAISERVQGLDEQFF	TGTGCCATCAGTGAACGGGTACAGGGGTTGGATGAGCAGTTCTTC
TRBV19	few	NA	TRBJ2-7	CASSIAETIFYEQYF	TGTGCCAGTAGTATAGCTGAGACGATATTCTACGAGCAGTACTTC
TRBV4-1	few	TRBD1	TRBJ2-6	CASRGQGRSGANVLTF	TGCGCCAGCCGGGGACAGGGGAGGTCTGGGGCCAACGTCCTGACTTTC
TRBV5-1	few	NA	TRBJ2-3	CASSFQRMGTDTQYF	TGCGCCAGCAGCTTCCAGCGGATGGGCACAGATACGCAGTATTTT
TRBV12-3/TRBV12-4	few	NA	TRBJ2-2	CASSLGANTGELFF	TGTGCCAGCAGTTTAGGGGCGAACACCGGGGAGCTGTTTTTT
TRBV12-3/TRBV12-4	NA	NA	TRBJ1-3	CASSLQDSGNTIYF	TGTGCCAGCAGCTTACAAGACTCTGGAAACACCATATATTTT
TRBV20-1	many	TRBD2	TRBJ2-3	CSASSPAGGQRLGTDTQYF	TGCAGTGCTAGCAGCCCAGCGGGGGGGCAAAGACTTGGCACAGATACGCAGTATTTT
TRBV4-3	few	NA	TRBJ1-2	CVSSQYGGIYTF	TGCGTCAGCAGCCAATATGGGGGAATCTACACCTTC
TRBV19	few	NA	TRBJ2-3	CASSFGYGADTQYF	TGTGCCAGTAGTTTCGGGTATGGGGCAGATACGCAGTATTTT
TRBV23-1	NA	NA	TRBJ2-7	CASSPPSSRYEQYF	TGCGCCAGCAGTCCCCCTAGCAGCAGATACGAGCAGTACTTC
TRBV11-3	few	NA	TRBJ2-2	CASRGPSTGELFF	TGTGCCAGCAGGGGACCTAGTACCGGGGAGCTGTTTTTT
TRBV20-1	few	TRBD1	TRBJ1-6	CSVPDRGQSPLHF	TGCAGTGTCCCGGACAGGGGTCAATCACCCCTCCACTTT
TRBV2	NA	TRBD1	TRBJ1-5	CASSVRGQASNQPQHF	TGTGCCAGCAGTGTGAGGGGACAGGCCTCAAATCAGCCCCAGCATTTT
TRBV4-1	NA	NA	TRBJ2-3	CASSQTGPSTDTQYF	TGCGCCAGCAGCCAAACTGGTCCAAGCACAGATACGCAGTATTTT